This note documents a single T cell receptor beta chain sequence. CDR1 LGHNA and CDR2 YSLEER come from the germline V gene. CDR3 size: 15 residues. The data belong to a study of T cells expressing NK-cell markers. TCRdb re-analyzed the 5' RACE reads; it lists each CDR3 protein once, without DNA. Its table lists over 120,000 distinct CDR3 sequences. The sample was blood T cells: a sorted CD56 or NKG2C T cell subset, CD4+ or CD8+ T cells, or bulk PBMC T cells (not recorded which). The genes are TRBV4-3 and TRBJ2-7; checking the TCRdb D call of TRBD2 is not possible without DNA. The receptor was isolated from a man between 18 and 35 years old in good health. This CDR3 is CASSQDRREGGEQYF.